The 25 T cell receptor beta chains below were found in one sample sequenced in a study of blood T cell repertoires in COVID-19 (dated by TCRdb to the early 2020s). The library was made by the immunoSEQ multiplex PCR assay. TCRdb holds this immuneACCESS table with in-frame rearrangements only. Some clones are missing; in checked studies, unresolved V genes explain under half, and the rest has no known cause. A total of about 250,000 clones appear in this sample, about 83% of them only once. Of the sample, 3.6% falls within the top ten clones. The sample taken for sequencing was PBMCs or T cells enriched from blood (not recorded which). These receptors all stem from a woman in her 40s who had been exposed to COVID-19.

The chain uses TRBV5-5 and TRBJ1-6; D gene uncertain. With 2 bases removed from V and 1 base from J, the gap between germline ends came to 13 bases. The CDR3 runs to 17 residues. Germline-derived CDR1 and CDR2 are SGHKS and YYEKEE (reference sequence). CDR3 amino acids: CASSFAATGSYNSPLHF. The CDR3 nucleotides read TGTGCCAGCAGCTTCGCAGCGACGGGGTCCTATAATTCACCCCTCCACTTT.

Details on this clone: The junction shows a germline mismatch at one end, possibly a read error. This sequence joins TRBV7-8 and TRBJ2-5, with 9 bases fitting TRBD1. The CDR3 has 14 residues. From germline, CDR1 is SGHVS and CDR2 FQNEAQ. CDR3: CASSPRGQGEAQYF. The CDR3 DNA reads TGTGCCAGCAGCCCTCGGGGACAGGGAGAGGCCCAGTACTTC.

The chain links TRBV7-2 to TRBJ1-1; 10 bases are a match to TRBD1. The CDR3 consists of 17 residues. J was trimmed by 7 bases and V by 5 bases; bases with no gene match: 16. Looked up from germline, CDR1 is SGHTA and CDR2 is FQGNSA. CDR3 residues: CASSQNGGTGDGNEAFF. In nucleotides, the CDR3 is TGTGCCAGCAGCCAAAACGGAGGGACAGGGGACGGGAATGAAGCTTTCTTT.

V gene TRBV27 combines with J gene TRBJ2-3; 9 positions match TRBD1. CDR1 MNHEY and CDR2 SMNVEV come from the germline V gene (reference sequence). This CDR3 contains 12 residues. The V segment lost 4 bases and the J segment 10 bases; nucleotides outside the gene matches: 3. CDR3 in DNA: TGTGCCAGCAGTTCCGGACAGGGGCCGCAGTATTTT. Translating gives CASSSGQGPQYF.

CDR3 protein: CASSIGGQGSGYTF. Written as DNA, the CDR3 is TGTGCCAGTAGTATAGGTGGACAGGGTTCTGGCTACACCTTC. This sequence joins TRBV19 and TRBJ1-2; 8 nucleotides align to TRBD1. Trimming cost V 1 base and J 7 bases; bases outside gene matches: 5. Germline CDR1 LNHDA, CDR2 SQIVND (reference sequence). This CDR3 comprises 14 residues. The variable domain in full, completed from reference TRBV19 and TRBJ1-2, reads DGGITQSPKYLFRKEGQNVTLSCEQNLNHDAMYWYRQDPGQGLRLIYYSQIVNDFQKGDIAEGYSVSREKKESFPLTVTSAQKNPTAFYLCASSIGGQGSGYTFGSGTRLTVV.

This clone occurred a few times. The genes are TRBV19 and TRBJ1-2, with D unclear. The CDR3 has 14 amino acids. Trimming pared 0 bases from V and 8 bases from J, leaving 13 bases between. CDR1 and CDR2 from the germline V gene are LNHDA and SQIVND (reference sequence). The CDR3 reads CASSIDYPGGGYTF. Here the CDR3 DNA reads TGTGCCAGTAGTATAGATTACCCAGGAGGAGGCTACACCTTC.

The DNA of the CDR3 is TGTGCCAGCAGCTCCAGCGGGGGCCCCAATACGCAGTATTTT. It translates to CASSSSGGPNTQYF. This chain connects TRBV7-2 to TRBJ2-3, with 8 bases identical to TRBD2. Germline-derived CDR1 and CDR2 are SGHTA and FQGNSA. The trim removed 4 bases at V and 7 bases at J, leaving 7 bases unmatched. CDR3 size: 14 residues.

This rearrangement joins TRBV7-9 to TRBJ2-1; TRBD1 is a possible D gene (7 bases). V gave up 5 bases and J gave up 9 bases, with 11 bases separating them. This CDR3 is built from 12 residues. CDR1 and CDR2 (germline): SEHNR, FQNEAQ (reference sequence). The chain's CDR3 is CASSQGGREQFF. As DNA, the CDR3 is TGTGCCAGCAGCCAGGGGGGACGTGAGCAGTTCTTC. The variable domain in full, with the rest retrieved from reference TRBV7-9 and TRBJ2-1, is DTGVSQNPRHKITKRGQNVTFRCDPISEHNRLYWYRQTLGQGPEFLTYFQNEAQLEKSRLLSDRFSAERPKGSFSTLEIQRTEQGDSAMYLCASSQGGREQFFGPGTRLTVL.

In its sample, this clone was seen a few times. The rearrangement joins TRBV5-1 to TRBJ1-2, with 7 bases lining up with TRBD1. CDR3 size: 16 residues. Per the germline V gene, CDR1 is SGHRS and CDR2 is YFSETQ. V dropped 4 bases and J dropped 2; count of bases not matched to a gene: 11. The CDR3 DNA sequence: TGCGCCAGCAGCAGTCCGAGGACACAGGGGAACTATGGCTACACCTTC. The encoded protein is CASSSPRTQGNYGYTF. The whole variable domain, remainder taken from reference TRBV5-1 and TRBJ1-2, is KAGVTQTPRYLIKTRGQQVTLSCSPISGHRSVSWYQQTPGQGLQFLFEYFSETQRNKGNFPGRFSGRQFSNSRSEMNVSTLELGDSALYLCASSSPRTQGNYGYTFGSGTRLTVV.

The genes are TRBV7-2 and TRBJ2-3, with 7 bases that match TRBD1. Germline V gene data show CDR1 as SGHTA and CDR2 as FQGNSA. The CDR3 contains 16 residues. The J segment lost 0 bases and the V segment lost 2 bases, leaving 5 bases of the junction unmatched. The CDR3 is CASSLLNRGSTDTQYF. CDR3 in DNA: TGTGCCAGCAGCTTACTGAACAGGGGTAGCACAGATACGCAGTATTTT.

The J gene is TRBJ1-6, the V gene TRBV3-1 (or the pseudogene TRBV3-2); D might be TRBD1 (5 bases). V was clipped by 3 bases and J by 13 bases, with 13 bases between them. Germline V gene lookup returns CDR1 LGHDT and CDR2 YNNKEL (reference sequence). CDR3 length: 13 amino acids. In DNA, the CDR3 is TGTGCCAGCAGCCAGAGGGGAGGGCTGCCCCTCCACTTT. This gives the protein CASSQRGGLPLHF.

As DNA, the CDR3 is TGTGCCAGCAGCGACCCGGGACAGAATTACGAGCAGTACTTC. Protein sequence: CASSDPGQNYEQYF. The chain combines TRBV5-4 with TRBJ2-7, with 7 bases identical to TRBD1. Germline CDR1 SGHNT, CDR2 YYREEE (reference sequence). The CDR3 totals 14 residues. The junction had 8 bases not matched to a gene; V was cut back by 4 bases and J by 4 bases.

J is TRBJ1-3 and V is TRBV7-6, with 10 bases lining up with TRBD1. Germline CDR1 is SGHVS and CDR2 is FNYEAQ. Losses at the gene ends were 5 bases for V and 2 bases for J; bases not matched to a gene: 3. This CDR3 is 15 amino acids long. In DNA, the CDR3 is TGTGCCAGCAGCCCAGGGACAGGGGCTGGAAACACCATATATTTT. Residues: CASSPGTGAGNTIYF.

The chain employs TRBV16 and TRBJ1-4; TRBD1 agrees at 9 bases. V gave up 6 bases and J gave up 8 bases; unmatched junction bases: 13. This CDR3 comprises 16 residues. Germline loops: CDR1 KGHSY, CDR2 FQNENV. The CDR3 is CASSLTYTGGQEKLFF. The CDR3 region has the DNA TGTGCCAGCAGTCTCACCTATACAGGGGGCCAGGAAAAACTGTTTTTT.

For the CDR3, the DNA is TGCAGCGTTGAAGATCCCACGTGGGGCTGGGAAAAACTGTTTTTT. It encodes CSVEDPTWGWEKLFF. The chain joins TRBV29-1 to TRBJ1-4; perhaps TRBD1 as D (5 bases). Germline V CDR1 and CDR2: SQVTM, ANQGSEA. The CDR3 has 15 residues. V lost 0 bases and J lost 8, with 16 bases in between.

The chain carries TRBV14 and TRBJ2-2; 7 positions agree with TRBD1. CDR1 is SGHDN, CDR2 FVKESK, per germline. This CDR3 has 17 residues. The V gene end was trimmed by 2 bases and the J gene end by 2 bases; junction bases not matched to a gene: 8. The CDR3 sequence is CASSQLWDSRNTGELFF. The DNA of the CDR3 is TGTGCCAGCAGCCAACTATGGGACAGTCGAAACACCGGGGAGCTGTTTTTT. The full variable domain, completed using reference TRBV14 and TRBJ2-2, is EAGVTQFPSHSVIEKGQTVTLRCDPISGHDNLYWYRRVMGKEIKFLLHFVKESKQDESGMPNNRFLAERTGGTYSTLKVQPAELEDSGVYFCASSQLWDSRNTGELFFGEGSRLTVL.

This clone has a handful of counts. This rearrangement joins TRBV28 to TRBJ1-4; D is ambiguous. The germline CDR1 and CDR2 sequences are MDHEN and SYDVKM. V lost 3 bases, J lost 6 bases, and 8 bases lay in between. The CDR3 is made up of 13 amino acids. CDR3: CASSLGGYEKLFF. In nucleotides, the CDR3 is TGTGCCAGCAGTTTGGGAGGCTATGAAAAACTGTTTTTT.

This rearrangement joins TRBV2 to TRBJ2-1; 7 bases agree with TRBD2. V lost 6 bases and J lost 6; bases outside the gene matches: 14. Germline V gene sequence: CDR1 SNHLY, CDR2 FYNNEI. This CDR3 has 16 residues. The CDR3 sequence: CASRAILGGVRNEQFF. The CDR3 bases are TGTGCCAGCAGGGCCATTCTTGGGGGGGTTCGCAATGAGCAGTTCTTC.

The chain joins TRBV3-1 (or the pseudogene TRBV3-2) to TRBJ2-7; 7 nucleotides align to TRBD1. The V gene end was trimmed by 4 bases and the J gene end by 2 bases; junction bases not matched to a gene: 5. The CDR3 covers 14 residues. The germline V gene encodes CDR1 LGHDT and CDR2 YNNKEL (reference sequence). The CDR3 here is CASSRQGQTYEQYF. The CDR3 nucleotides are TGTGCCAGCAGCCGCCAGGGACAGACCTACGAGCAGTACTTC.

The chain carries TRBV6-5 and TRBJ1-1, with a possible D match to TRBD1 (5 bases). V shed 5 bases and J shed 11 bases, with 15 bases lying between them. The CDR3 consists of 12 residues. The V gene's germline CDR1 is MNHEY and CDR2 SVGAGI. The CDR3, as DNA: TGTGCCAGCAGTCCGGGGGGACTGCGGGCTTTCTTT. This sequence encodes CASSPGGLRAFF.

This clone was seen just once. The chain employs TRBV9 and TRBJ2-3, with a weak D call TRBD2 (7 bases). This CDR3 comprises 16 residues. V shed 0 bases and J shed 4 bases, with 15 bases lying between them. Germline-derived CDR1 and CDR2 are SGDLS and YYNGEE. CDR3 nucleotides: TGTGCCAGCAGCGTAGGAGGTGGGGGGGCCTCAGATACGCAGTATTTT. Translation gives CASSVGGGGASDTQYF.

J is TRBJ1-3 and V is TRBV7-3; no clear D gene. The ends were cut back, 10 bases at V and 4 bases at J, with 17 bases in the middle. Germline CDR1 is SGHTA and CDR2 is FQGTGA. This CDR3 contains 14 residues. The CDR3: CATTTRMSGNTIYF. CDR3 bases: TGTGCCACCACAACCAGGATGTCGGGAAACACCATATATTTT.

CDR3 loop: CASYRGTEAFF. CDR3 DNA sequence: TGTGCCAGCTACAGGGGCACTGAAGCTTTCTTT. The chain carries TRBV6-5 and TRBJ1-1; TRBD1 matches 7 bases. The V gene end was trimmed by 8 bases and the J gene end by 4 bases; junction bases not matched to a gene: 1. Germline V gene data show CDR1 as MNHEY and CDR2 as SVGAGI. The CDR3 has 11 amino acids.

The chain couples TRBV7-9 to TRBJ1-1; D remains ambiguous. Trimming removed 4 bases from V and 5 bases from J, with 11 bases in between. The CDR3 is made up of 13 amino acids. CDR1 is SEHNR and CDR2 is FQNEAQ in the germline V gene (reference sequence). Written as DNA, the CDR3 is TGTGCCAGCAGCTCCCGGTTGTGGACTGAAGCTTTCTTT. Residues: CASSSRLWTEAFF.

The rearrangement joins TRBV27 to TRBJ1-1, with 11 bases identical to TRBD1. CDR3 length: 15 residues. Germline V gives CDR1 MNHEY, CDR2 SMNVEV (reference sequence). With V trimmed by 5 bases and J by 5 bases, 7 bases remained unmatched. The CDR3 here is CASSPLGQGGTEAFF. CDR3 coding DNA: TGTGCCAGCAGTCCACTGGGACAGGGGGGAACTGAAGCTTTCTTT.